A single sample gave rise to the 2 T cell receptor beta chains below, sequenced in a study of shared clonotypes between healthy human individuals. Method: immunoSEQ multiplex PCR; TCRdb's copy keeps in-frame clones and lacks some. The sample lists some 980,000 clones; over 60% were seen once. Sequenced material: memory CD4+ T cells sorted from blood. The subset was: CD45RA-negative fraction. The receptor source for this set is a man younger than 35 in good health.

The V gene is TRBV19, the J gene TRBJ2-1, with D maybe TRBD2 (6 bases). The germline CDR1 and CDR2 sequences are LNHDA and SQIVND (reference sequence). V lost 2 bases, J lost 6 bases, and 14 bases lay in between. The CDR3 runs to 15 residues. CDR3 in amino acids: CASSILGDSSNEQFF. The DNA of the CDR3 is TGTGCCAGTAGTATATTGGGGGACTCTTCCAATGAGCAGTTCTTC.

This clone has a handful of counts. V and J are TRBV16 and TRBJ2-1; 8 nucleotides line up with TRBD2. The germline gives CDR1 KGHSY, CDR2 FQNENV. V lost 2 bases, J lost 6 bases, and 3 bases stayed unmatched. The CDR3 has 14 residues. Here the CDR3 reads CASSQGGTSNEQFF. The DNA for the CDR3 is TGTGCCAGCAGCCAAGGGGGGACTAGCAATGAGCAGTTCTTC. Looking up the rest from reference TRBV16 and TRBJ2-1 gives the full variable domain: GEEVAQTPKHLVRGEGQKAKLYCAPIKGHSYVFWYQQVLKNEFKFLISFQNENVFDETGMPKERFSAKCLPNSPCSLEIQATKLEDSAVYFCASSQGGTSNEQFFGPGTRLTVL.